A selection of T cell receptor beta chains follows, all from one sample in a study of long-term antiretroviral therapy in people with HIV. The repertoire was sequenced with immunoSEQ multiplex PCR; TCRdb's copy has only in-frame clones and lacks some. Here the sample spans 8,500 to 14,000 clones, roughly 89% being singletons. Sample: unsorted PBMCs, taken 0.2 years before starting antiretroviral therapy. The receptors were gathered from a woman aged 40 to 55 with HIV. Each CDR3 is given with its conserved first and last residue. Fields, in order: clone size, J gene, D gene, V gene, CDR3 DNA, CDR3 protein. A D gene is named only where the DNA matches it firmly. A row's size may be missing; if present it is once, few, many or a size class.

once | TRBJ1-6 | - | TRBV6-1 | TGTGCCAGCAATTTCGGCAGCGATTCACCCCTCCACTTT | CASNFGSDSPLHF
- | TRBJ2-4 | - | TRBV15 | TGTGCCACCAGCAGCCGCCGGGACTCGGAGTTTCAGTACTTC | CATSSRRDSEFQYF
large | TRBJ1-2 | - | TRBV10-3 | TGTGCCATCAGTGAGGGACGCACGAGCTATGGCTACACCTTC | CAISEGRTSYGYTF
- | TRBJ2-1 | TRBD2 | TRBV27 | TGTGCCAGCAGCCCAGTAGCGGGGGGGCCATATGAGCAGTTCTTC | CASSPVAGGPYEQFF
- | TRBJ1-2 | TRBD1 | TRBV19 | TGTGCCAGTACCCCGACAGGGGGCGTTTCGTTCTACACCTTC | CASTPTGGVSFYTF
- | TRBJ1-5 | TRBD1 | TRBV4-1 | TGCGCCAGCAGCCAAGGGACAGGGCACAATCAGCCCCAGCATTTT | CASSQGTGHNQPQHF
- | TRBJ2-7 | - | TRBV6-1 | TGTGCCAGCAGTGAGGATCCCCTATCCTACGAGCAGTACTTC | CASSEDPLSYEQYF
once | TRBJ2-7 | - | TRBV30 | TGTGCCTGGGTAACCTACGAGCAGTACTTC | CAWVTYEQYF
- | TRBJ2-2 | - | TRBV29-1 | TGCAGCGTTTCCTCCCAGGGGACCGGGGAGCTGTTTTTT | CSVSSQGTGELFF
- | TRBJ1-4 | TRBD1 | TRBV7-2 | TGTGCCAGCAGCGCAAGGACAGGGGACGATGAAAAACTGTTTTTT | CASSARTGDDEKLFF
medium-sized | TRBJ1-5 | - | TRBV10-3 | TGTGCCAATCTGGGAAGGAGCAATCAGCCCCAGCATTTT | CANLGRSNQPQHF
- | TRBJ1-5 | - | TRBV19 | TGTGCCAGTAGTATGGCGGGGGGCGCGCAGCCCCAGCATTTT | CASSMAGGAQPQHF
- | TRBJ1-1 | TRBD1 | TRBV5-1 | TGCGCCAGCAGCTTCACAGGGGGCCGGGACACTGAAGCTTTCTTT | CASSFTGGRDTEAFF
- | TRBJ1-3 | - | TRBV5-6 | TGTGCCAGCAGCCACACGGGGTCTGGAAACACCATATATTTT | CASSHTGSGNTIYF
- | TRBJ2-5 | - | TRBV7-3 | TGTGCCAGCAGCTTAGGCTTAAGCGGAGAGACCCAGTACTTC | CASSLGLSGETQYF
- | TRBJ2-2 | - | TRBV5-6 | TGTGCCAGCAGCATCCCCCGGGGGCTCCCGAACACCGGGGAGCTGTTTTTT | CASSIPRGLPNTGELFF
- | TRBJ1-3 | TRBD1 | TRBV7-2 | TGTGCCAGCAGCTTGTCCTGGGACAGGGGGAAGAGTAACACCATATATTTT | CASSLSWDRGKSNTIYF
- | TRBJ2-3 | - | TRBV18 | TGTGCCAGCTCACCACCCTGGGACGGAACAGATACGCAGTATTTT | CASSPPWDGTDTQYF
few | TRBJ2-1 | TRBD2 | TRBV5-1 | TGCGCCAGCAGCCCCCAAGGGGCTAGCGGGGGGTATGAGCAGTTCTTC | CASSPQGASGGYEQFF
once | TRBJ1-1 | - | TRBV30 | TGTGCCTGGAGGGAGTCCGGGGATAGGGCTTTCTTT | CAWRESGDRAFF
- | TRBJ2-7 | - | TRBV15 | TGTGCCACCAGCCCCGCGCGGGCAGGGGAGACTCTAAGGTACGAGCAGTACTTC | CATSPARAGETLRYEQYF
- | TRBJ2-2 | - | TRBV18 | TGTGCCAGCTCACCACCGTCCAGGAACACCGGGGAGCTGTTTTTT | CASSPPSRNTGELFF
- | TRBJ1-1 | - | TRBV7-2 | TGTGCCAGCAGCTTATTGATGGGGACTGAAGCTTTCTTT | CASSLLMGTEAFF
- | TRBJ2-2 | - | TRBV7-8 | TGTGCCAGCAGGATTTATGGCAGGGGAGGAACCGGGGAGCTGTTTTTT | CASRIYGRGGTGELFF
- | TRBJ2-1 | - | TRBV5-4 | TGTGCCACCGCCATTGGAACGGGGCCGTACAATGAGCAGTTCTTC | CATAIGTGPYNEQFF
once | TRBJ1-4 | - | TRBV7-9 | TGTGCCAGCAGCTTAGAAGGAGGCGCGGGGGAAAAACTGTTTTTT | CASSLEGGAGEKLFF
few | TRBJ1-6 | - | TRBV7-9 | TGTGCCAGCAGCCTGGACAGCCAAAATTCACCCCTCCACTTT | CASSLDSQNSPLHF
- | TRBJ1-3 | - | TRBV4-1 | TGCGCCAGCAGCCTGGGGGAGGGGCGAAACACCATATATTTT | CASSLGEGRNTIYF
- | TRBJ1-1 | TRBD1 | TRBV6-5 | TGTGCCTCAACAGGGGGCCCCCTTAACACTGAAGCTTTCTTT | CASTGGPLNTEAFF
- | TRBJ2-7 | TRBD1 | TRBV5-6 | TGTGCCAGCAGCTTGGCCTTGGGACAGGGGGCGATCGAGCAGTACTTC | CASSLALGQGAIEQYF
- | TRBJ2-5 | - | TRBV7-2 | TGTGCCAGCTCGCGGGCGGAGACCCAGTACTTC | CASSRAETQYF
- | TRBJ1-1 | - | TRBV5-6 | TGTGCCAGCAGCTTGCGGGGGGCCCCTGAAGCTTTCTTT | CASSLRGAPEAFF
- | TRBJ1-2 | TRBD1 | TRBV5-1 | TGCGCCAGCAGCTCATCCGGGACAGGCAACTATGGCTACACCTTC | CASSSSGTGNYGYTF
- | TRBJ2-5 | - | TRBV21-1 | TGTGCCAGCAGCAAGCCCAATCTAGCGGGGGGGCAAGAGACCCAGTACTTC | CASSKPNLAGGQETQYF
once | TRBJ1-1 | - | TRBV29-1 | TGCAGCGTTGAAAAGGGCTCGGGGGCTTTCTTT | CSVEKGSGAFF
- | TRBJ2-2 | - | TRBV5-1 | TGCGCCAGCAGCCAAATGGGGACAACCGGGGGAGGGGAGCTGTTTTTT | CASSQMGTTGGGELFF
- | TRBJ2-1 | - | TRBV30 | TGTGCCTGGACAGTCTACAATGAGCAGTTCTTC | CAWTVYNEQFF
once | TRBJ1-1 | - | TRBV28 | TGTGCCAGCACCCTTTATCAGGCCCCGGGGACTGAAGCTTTCTTT | CASTLYQAPGTEAFF
- | TRBJ1-2 | - | TRBV2 | TGTGCCAGCAGTGAAGCTGGATTTTGCACCTTC | CASSEAGFCTF
- | TRBJ1-5 | - | TRBV10-3 | TGTGCCACAGGGGCCGGGGATCAGCCCCAGCATTTT | CATGAGDQPQHF
- | TRBJ2-5 | TRBD2 | TRBV6-1 | TGTGCCAGCAGTGAAGACGGCCTAGCGGGGCAGTACTTC | CASSEDGLAGQYF
- | TRBJ2-1 | - | TRBV5-4 | TGTGCCAGCAGCTTCTCGTATGAGCAGTTCTTC | CASSFSYEQFF
- | TRBJ2-3 | TRBD1 | TRBV30 | TGTGCCTGGAGTGGGGGGGACAGGGGTACGCAGTATTTT | CAWSGGDRGTQYF
- | TRBJ1-2 | TRBD1 | TRBV6-5 | TGTGCCAGCAGTTACTCTCCGGGACAGGGTTATGGCTACACCTTC | CASSYSPGQGYGYTF
- | TRBJ2-3 | TRBD2 | TRBV27 | TGTGCCAGCAGTCTTACTAGCGGGGGGGCAACTACGCAGTATTTT | CASSLTSGGATTQYF
- | TRBJ1-1 | TRBD1 | TRBV9 | TGTGCCAGCAGCGTAACAGGACAGGCGAACACTGAAGCTTTCTTT | CASSVTGQANTEAFF
- | TRBJ1-6 | - | TRBV6-6 | TGTGCCAGCAGGAGCGTCTCGGGGGGCGGCTCACCCCTCCACTTT | CASRSVSGGGSPLHF
- | TRBJ1-5 | - | TRBV7-8 | TGTGCCAGCAGCGCCGACATAGGAAATCAGCCCCAGCATTTT | CASSADIGNQPQHF
few | TRBJ2-2 | - | TRBV10-3 | TGTGCCATCAGTGACCCCGGGGAGCTGTTTTTT | CAISDPGELFF
few | TRBJ1-2 | TRBD1 | TRBV27 | TGTGCCAGCAGTCTCAGGGGGCGGGATGGCTACACCTTC | CASSLRGRDGYTF
- | TRBJ1-1 | - | TRBV18 | TGTGCCAGCTCACCACCATCTAGACTCCGGAACACTGAAGCTTTCTTT | CASSPPSRLRNTEAFF
- | TRBJ1-1 | - | TRBV6-6 | TGTGCCAGCAGTTATATGGATATGAACACTGAAGCTTTCTTT | CASSYMDMNTEAFF
- | TRBJ1-5 | TRBD1 | TRBV19 | TGTGCCAGTAGAAACCCAGGGGGGGGTAGGGGTCAGCCCCAGCATTTT | CASRNPGGGRGQPQHF